This TCR beta chain comes out of a study of blood T cell repertoires in COVID-19. Study context: There were acute and convalescent COVID-19 samples, and they came from the United States, Italy and Spain. T cells, B-cell-depleted T cells, or PBMCs provided the cDNA or gDNA that served as material.

Per the original methods: Reference gene primer amplification yielded estimated nucleated cell counts. Produced via immunoSEQ multiplex PCR; TCRdb's table is partial and in-frame only. Clone size and the V and J calls come from that table; the DNA yielded D and trimming. The sample shows about 40,000 clones, approximately 79% of them seen only once. The sample holds a few counts of this clone. CDR3 length: 18 residues. V dropped 1 base and J dropped 5; count of bases not matched to a gene: 11. The germline V gene has CDR1 SSHAT and CDR2 FNYEAQ (reference sequence). The chain recombines TRBV7-7 with TRBJ1-5; TRBD1 aligns across 10 bases. Sequenced sample: peripheral blood. This clonotype originated in a woman over 75 with acute or convalescent COVID-19. In DNA, the CDR3 is TGTGCCAGCAGCTTAGAAGGGGGGGGACAGGGGAGATATCAGCCCCAGCATTTT. It encodes CASSLEGGGQGRYQPQHF.